The clone carrying this TCR beta chain was seen ten or more times. These data come from a study of blood T cells in healthy people across ages. This CDR3 spans 15 amino acids. Trimming left V 6 bases short and J 0 bases short, with 14 bases between. Germline V CDR1 and CDR2: ENHRY, SYGVKD. Sample-barcoded 5' priming and a J-beta primer mix drove a second PCR of roughly 7 to 11 cycles. MiXCR was run by TCRdb on the 5' RACE reads, yielding one entry per CDR3 protein. The data show some 640,000 distinct CDR3 sequences, 25% to 35% seen once. The receptor was isolated from a woman aged 80 or over in good health. This chain links TRBV10-3 with TRBJ1-2, with D possibly TRBD1 on 6 matching bases. Sequencing input: blood. DNA of the CDR3: TGTGCCATCAGGGAAGAGGGGGGGTCTAACTATGGCTACACCTTC. The encoded protein is CAIREEGGSNYGYTF.